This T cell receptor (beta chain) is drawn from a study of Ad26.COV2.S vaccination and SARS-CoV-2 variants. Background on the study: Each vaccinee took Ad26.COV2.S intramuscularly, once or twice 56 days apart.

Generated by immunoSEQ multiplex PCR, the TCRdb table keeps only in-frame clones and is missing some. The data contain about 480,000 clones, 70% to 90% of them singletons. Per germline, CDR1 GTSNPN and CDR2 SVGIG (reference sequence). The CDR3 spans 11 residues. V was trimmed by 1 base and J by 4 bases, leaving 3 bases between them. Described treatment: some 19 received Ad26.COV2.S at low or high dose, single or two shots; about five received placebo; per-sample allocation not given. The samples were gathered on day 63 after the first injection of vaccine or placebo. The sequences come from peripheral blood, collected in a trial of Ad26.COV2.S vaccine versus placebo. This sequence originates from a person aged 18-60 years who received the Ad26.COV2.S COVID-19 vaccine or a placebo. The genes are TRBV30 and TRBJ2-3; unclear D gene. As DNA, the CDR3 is TGTGCCTGGAGTGAGGCAGATACGCAGTATTTT. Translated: CAWSEADTQYF.